These 29 T cell receptor beta chains came from one sample sequenced in a study of Ad26.COV2.S vaccination and SARS-CoV-2 variants. Generated by immunoSEQ multiplex PCR, the TCRdb table keeps only in-frame clones and is missing some. Counted here are more than 400,000 clones, less than 95% occurring once; the ten biggest clones make up 4.3%. Regarding treatment: some 20 received Ad26.COV2.S at low or high dose, single or two shots; about 5 received placebo; per-sample allocation not given. The study sampled participants on day 63 after the first vaccine or placebo injection. The specimen was peripheral blood, collected in a trial of Ad26.COV2.S vaccine versus placebo. These receptors came from a person between 18 and 65 years old who received the Ad26.COV2.S COVID-19 vaccine or a placebo.

The chain uses TRBV15 and TRBJ2-4, with D unresolved. Looked up from germline, CDR1 is LNHNV and CDR2 is YYDKDF (reference sequence). There are 15 residues in the CDR3. V dropped 3 bases and J dropped 0 bases, with 9 bases sitting between them. CDR3 coding DNA: TGTGCCACCAGCAGGGAACCTATAGCCAAAAACATTCAGTACTTC. Translation: CATSREPIAKNIQYF.

The chain has TRBV19 and TRBJ2-3, with D perhaps being TRBD1 or TRBD2 (5 bases each). Germline V lookup: CDR1 LNHDA, CDR2 SQIVND (reference sequence). The CDR3 totals 14 residues. Trimming pared 5 bases from V and 2 bases from J, leaving 11 bases between. The DNA for the CDR3 is TGTGCCAGTAGTTTCGGGACGGTCACAGATACGCAGTATTTT. It translates to CASSFGTVTDTQYF. Based on the CDR3 plus reference TRBV19 and TRBJ2-3, the full variable domain is DGGITQSPKYLFRKEGQNVTLSCEQNLNHDAMYWYRQDPGQGLRLIYYSQIVNDFQKGDIAEGYSVSREKKESFPLTVTSAQKNPTAFYLCASSFGTVTDTQYFGPGTRLTVL.

The sample holds one count of this clone. V usage is TRBV13 and J usage is TRBJ1-6, with no clear D. The germline V gene encodes CDR1 PRHDT and CDR2 FYEKMQ (reference sequence). The CDR3 has 13 amino acids. V dropped 4 bases and J dropped 7 bases, with 8 bases sitting between them. The CDR3 is CASSSRGNSPLHF. The CDR3 DNA reads as TGTGCCAGCAGCTCCCGGGGAAATTCACCCCTCCACTTT.

This clone was picked up one time. The chain links TRBV5-5 to TRBJ1-2, with D possibly TRBD1 on 5 matching bases. Germline V gene lookup returns CDR1 SGHKS and CDR2 YYEKEE (reference sequence). Trimming pared 5 bases from V and 8 bases from J, leaving 19 bases between. This CDR3 has 14 residues. The CDR3 DNA is TGTGCCAGCAGGCCCGGGACTGCCGGAGGAGGCTACACCTTC. It codes for CASRPGTAGGGYTF.

The chain uses TRBV19 and TRBJ2-1; the D gene is possibly TRBD1 (5 bases). Germline assignment: CDR1 LNHDA and CDR2 SQIVND (reference sequence). The CDR3 totals 17 residues. The ends were cut back, 1 base at V and 0 bases at J, with 13 bases in the middle. The DNA of the CDR3 is TGTGCCAGTAGTATAGGGGGCCTTAGCCTCTCCTACAATGAGCAGTTCTTC. Translated: CASSIGGLSLSYNEQFF.

The chain employs TRBV7-2 and TRBJ2-1; 8 nucleotides line up with TRBD2. CDR1 SGHTA and CDR2 FQGNSA come from the germline V gene. The CDR3 totals 14 residues. The V segment lost 5 bases and the J segment 12 bases; nucleotides outside the gene matches: 12. CDR3 region: CASSPYRTSSGQFF. For the CDR3, the DNA is TGTGCCAGCAGCCCCTATCGGACTAGCTCGGGGCAGTTCTTC.

This CDR3 reads CASSSDPPIKTQYF. The CDR3 DNA follows: TGTGCCAGCAGCTCAGACCCACCGATAAAGACCCAGTACTTC. The rearrangement joins TRBV7-9 to TRBJ2-5; D not resolved. The CDR3 runs to 14 residues. The germline CDR1 and CDR2 sequences are SEHNR and FQNEAQ (reference sequence). V was cut by 4 bases and J by 6 bases, with 15 bases left in between.

The genes are TRBV10-2 and TRBJ2-5; D gene ambiguous. Trimming stripped 2 bases from V and 1 base from J, with 11 bases between. Germline lookup yields CDR1 WSHSY and CDR2 SAAADI. CDR3 length equals 15 residues. The CDR3: CASSEVLTSQETQYF. CDR3 in DNA: TGCGCCAGCAGTGAGGTTTTGACCTCCCAAGAGACCCAGTACTTC.

This clone was detected only a few times. The genes are TRBV6-6 and TRBJ2-5, with 9 bases lining up with TRBD1. Looked up from germline, CDR1 is MNHNY and CDR2 is SVGAGI (reference sequence). The CDR3 extends over 15 amino acids. After removal of 6 bases from V and 4 bases from J, the junction contained 9 bases not matched to a gene. The CDR3 DNA follows: TGTGCCAGCAGCCGACCGAACAGGGGGCGAGAGACCCAGTACTTC. Translated: CASSRPNRGRETQYF.

The chain carries TRBV5-5 and TRBJ1-4, with D possibly being TRBD1 (6 bases). The CDR3 sequence is 16 residues long. Germline V gene data show CDR1 as SGHKS and CDR2 as YYEKEE (reference sequence). The V end lost 0 bases, the J end lost 0 bases, and 9 bases lay between the germline ends. The CDR3 sequence is CASSLAGDPTNEKLFF. Written as DNA, the CDR3 is TGTGCCAGCAGCTTGGCAGGGGACCCAACTAATGAAAAACTGTTTTTT.

The CDR3 region is CASSWTGGEQFF. CDR3 DNA: TGTGCCAGCAGTTGGACAGGAGGCGAGCAGTTCTTC. The V and J genes are TRBV6-5 and TRBJ2-1; 7 nucleotides align to TRBD1. In germline, CDR1 is MNHEY, CDR2 SVGAGI. The CDR3 is 12 residues long. V lost 4 bases, J lost 10 bases, and 4 bases stayed unmatched.

This rearrangement joins TRBV6-6 to TRBJ2-1, with 7 nucleotides matching TRBD2. The CDR3 is 14 amino acids. The junction had 8 bases not matched to a gene; V was cut back by 8 bases and J by 4 bases. Germline-derived CDR1 and CDR2 are MNHNY and SVGAGI (reference sequence). In DNA, the CDR3 is TGTGCCAGCGGGCTAGCGGCCCCGTACAATGAGCAGTTCTTC. It codes for CASGLAAPYNEQFF.

This chain joins TRBV10-3 and TRBJ2-7, with 9 positions matching TRBD1. V shed 3 bases and J 2 bases; nucleotides not matched to a gene: 8. This CDR3 contains 16 residues. Germline V gene sequence: CDR1 ENHRY, CDR2 SYGVKD. Here the CDR3 reads CAISDAGTGRAYEQYF. Here the CDR3 DNA reads TGTGCCATCAGTGACGCCGGGACAGGGCGCGCCTACGAGCAGTACTTC.

In its sample, this clone was seen once. The V gene is TRBV13, the J gene TRBJ2-7; the match to TRBD2 covers 13 bases. With 4 bases clipped from V and 3 bases from J, the junction kept 12 bases outside the gene matches. The CDR3 covers 18 residues. CDR1 is PRHDT and CDR2 is FYEKMQ in the germline V gene (reference sequence). In DNA form, the CDR3 reads TGTGCCAGCAGCTCAAACGCCCCACTAGCGGGAGGGCACTACGAGCAGTACTTC. It codes for CASSSNAPLAGGHYEQYF.

This clone was counted between two and nine times. Written as DNA, the CDR3 is TGTGCCAGCAGTGGGAGGGGGAGGGGCCACTACGAGCAGTACTTC. This sequence encodes CASSGRGRGHYEQYF. The genes are TRBV27 and TRBJ2-7, with D possibly being TRBD2 (7 bases). Germline V gives CDR1 MNHEY, CDR2 SMNVEV (reference sequence). Trimming stripped 5 bases from V and 3 bases from J, with 17 bases between. The CDR3 spans 15 residues.

The rearrangement joins TRBV6-2 or TRBV6-3 to TRBJ2-7; a possible D gene is TRBD2 (5 bases). This CDR3 has 15 residues. Trimming removed 2 bases at V and 5 bases at J, with 16 bases between. In germline, CDR1 is MNHEY, CDR2 SVGEGT. The DNA of the CDR3 is TGTGCCAGCAGTTACGATTTACTAGGACGGGACGAGCAGTACTTC. This translates into CASSYDLLGRDEQYF.

The J gene is TRBJ2-7, the V gene TRBV6-2 or TRBV6-3, with 8 bases lining up with TRBD2. Germline V gene data show CDR1 as MNHEY and CDR2 as SVGEGT. Trimming took 1 base from V and 1 from J; bases not matched to a gene: 12. This CDR3 has 18 residues. Here the CDR3 reads CASSYLPGRARGSYEQYF. CDR3 in DNA: TGTGCCAGCAGTTACTTGCCCGGGAGGGCCCGCGGGTCCTACGAGCAGTACTTC.

CDR3 residues: CASRSSAGYYEQYF. CDR3 nucleotide sequence: TGTGCCAGCAGGTCGTCGGCTGGCTACTACGAGCAGTACTTC. The chain is built from TRBV28 and TRBJ2-7; D gene ambiguous. CDR1 is MDHEN, CDR2 SYDVKM, per germline. This CDR3 is 14 amino acids long. V lost 6 bases to trimming and J lost 3 bases, with 15 bases between them.

This rearrangement joins TRBV5-1 to TRBJ2-7; 7 positions match TRBD1. The J segment lost 0 bases and the V segment lost 0 bases, leaving 3 bases of the junction unmatched. The CDR3 is 15 amino acids. Germline V gives CDR1 SGHRS, CDR2 YFSETQ. CDR3 sequence reads: CASSLEGQSSYEQYF. Here the CDR3 DNA reads TGCGCCAGCAGCTTGGAGGGACAGAGCTCCTACGAGCAGTACTTC.

The chain recombines TRBV7-2 with TRBJ1-6; D is uncertain. Between the trimmed V and J ends, which lost 5 bases and 7 bases, there was a span of 12 bases. CDR1 and CDR2 (germline): SGHTA, FQGNSA. The CDR3 is 14 amino acids. The CDR3 nucleotides are TGTGCCAGCAGCCAAAGGACGGGAAATTCACCCCTCCACTTT. Its protein product is CASSQRTGNSPLHF.

A note on this clone: The sample has other DNA sequences that encode this CDR3 too. The chain links TRBV7-2 to TRBJ1-5; no reliable D call. Deletions cut 5 bases from V and 6 bases from J, with 17 bases between. The CDR3 has 15 residues. Germline lookup yields CDR1 SGHTA and CDR2 FQGNSA. The CDR3 DNA reads as TGTGCCAGCAGCGTGGGATCAGGAGGCACTCAGCCCCAGCATTTT. Its translation is CASSVGSGGTQPQHF.

On this clone: Other DNA sequences in the same sample also yield this CDR3. The gene calls are TRBV2 and TRBJ2-3; D uncertain. Per the germline V gene, CDR1 is SNHLY and CDR2 is FYNNEI. The CDR3 runs 15 residues. V lost 0 bases and J 1 base, leaving 8 bases between the germline ends. This chain's CDR3 is CASSEAGRGTDTQYF. CDR3 nucleotide sequence: TGTGCCAGCAGTGAAGCGGGTAGGGGCACAGATACGCAGTATTTT.

The chain recombines TRBV29-1 with TRBJ2-1, with D possibly called TRBD1 or TRBD2 (5 bases each). Germline assignment: CDR1 SQVTM and CDR2 ANQGSEA. The CDR3 runs to 16 residues. V lost 1 base and J lost 4, with 17 bases in between. The CDR3 coding sequence is TGCAGCGTTGAAGGGGACGCCACCCTCGCTTACAATGAGCAGTTCTTC. Translating it yields CSVEGDATLAYNEQFF.

The chain joins TRBV10-3 to TRBJ2-7, with D perhaps being TRBD1 or TRBD2 (5 bases each). CDR1 ENHRY and CDR2 SYGVKD come from the germline V gene. This CDR3 has 14 residues. V was shortened by 6 bases and J by 2 bases, with 14 bases between the two germline ends. The CDR3 reads CAIRSGTDTYEQYF. The CDR3 DNA follows: TGTGCCATCAGATCGGGGACGGACACCTACGAGCAGTACTTC.

The chain employs TRBV6-4 and TRBJ2-1, with 10 bases lining up with TRBD2. CDR1 MRHNA and CDR2 SNTAGT come from the germline V gene. The CDR3 loop spans 18 amino acids. The V segment lost 0 bases and the J segment 3 bases; nucleotides outside the gene matches: 8. The CDR3 DNA is TGTGCCAGCAGTGACTCTCTAAGGACTAGCGGAAACTACAATGAGCAGTTCTTC. This gives the protein CASSDSLRTSGNYNEQFF.

J is TRBJ1-2 and V is TRBV15; no reliable D call. The CDR3 is 13 amino acids. V lost 3 bases, J lost 1 base, and 6 bases lay in between. Germline-derived CDR1 and CDR2 are LNHNV and YYDKDF (reference sequence). In DNA, the CDR3 is TGTGCCACCAGCAGCCCCGGTAACTATGGCTACACCTTC. Translated, it gives CATSSPGNYGYTF.

This chain joins TRBV30 and TRBJ1-1; no clear D gene. CDR1 and CDR2 (germline): GTSNPN, SVGIG (reference sequence). The CDR3 has 13 amino acids. Trimming left V 3 bases short and J 0 bases short, with 8 bases between. Written as DNA, the CDR3 is TGTGCCTGGAGGTTGGGGATGAACACTGAAGCTTTCTTT. Its translation is CAWRLGMNTEAFF.

The chain carries TRBV6-5 and TRBJ2-7, with a weak D call TRBD1 (6 bases). Germline lookup yields CDR1 MNHEY and CDR2 SVGAGI. The CDR3 spans 15 residues. Trimming stripped 3 bases from V and 3 bases from J, with 15 bases between. CDR3 sequence reads: CASSYEVWGRYEQYF. CDR3 sequence (DNA): TGTGCCAGCAGTTATGAGGTTTGGGGGCGCTACGAGCAGTACTTC.

This chain links TRBV7-2 with TRBJ1-4; tentatively, D is TRBD1 (6 bases). V dropped 5 bases and J dropped 5 bases, with 15 bases sitting between them. The CDR3 runs to 15 residues. Looked up from germline, CDR1 is SGHTA and CDR2 is FQGNSA. CDR3 DNA: TGTGCCAGCAGCGATCCGACAGGACACAATGAAAAACTGTTTTTT. Its translation is CASSDPTGHNEKLFF. Complete variable domain (other parts from reference TRBV7-2 and TRBJ1-4): GAGVSQSPSNKVTEKGKDVELRCDPISGHTALYWYRQSLGQGLEFLIYFQGNSAPDKSGLPSDRFSAERTGGSVSTLTIQRTQQEDSAVYLCASSDPTGHNEKLFFGSGTQLSVL.